This T cell receptor (beta chain) was found in a study of yellow fever vaccine responses in identical twins. About this clonotype: Its target is unknown.

From the RT-PCR reads, TCRdb called clonotypes with MiXCR, one entry per CDR3 protein. Altogether roughly 36,000 distinct CDR3 sequences are present, approximately 54% being singletons, with the ten largest covering 4.5%. Study results and caveats: Twins reportedly showed a vaccine T cell response that seemed partly convergent and partly personalized.

The material was T cells from blood (PBMCs), unsorted or a sorted subset (not recorded which), obtained before or after yellow fever vaccination (not recorded which). This TCR was sampled from a young woman who received the yellow fever vaccine.

This CDR3 reads CASSSRQGLSDTQYF. CDR3 nucleotide sequence: TGTGCCAGCAGCTCCCGACAGGGACTCTCAGATACGCAGTATTTT. This rearrangement joins TRBV13 to TRBJ2-3; perhaps TRBD1 as D (7 bases). V was shortened by 4 bases and J by 4 bases, with 15 bases between the two germline ends. Germline CDR1 and CDR2: PRHDT and FYEKMQ (reference sequence). The CDR3 extends over 15 amino acids.